These 7 T cell receptor beta chains came from one sample sequenced in a study of regulatory T cells in long-lasting Graves disease. Sequencing libraries for TCR beta were prepared with iRepertoire HTBI primers and Arm-PCR of CDR3 regions. TCRdb fed the multiplex PCR reads into MiXCR, producing one record per CDR3 protein. The table shows some 340,000 distinct CDR3 sequences, with 10% to 15% occurring only once. Described time point: newly diagnosed GD, antithyroid drugs for less than 3 months. PBMCs were the source of the RNA used for TCR sequencing. The same data also went into a second study, on T cells in Graves' hyperthyroidism and ophthalmopathy.

The specimen was peripheral blood mononuclear cells (PBMCs), collected at new diagnosis, from a patient treated with antithyroid drugs. These receptors came from a woman under 30 with Graves disease.

In the case of this clonotype: One end of the junction fails to match germline, which may point to a read error. The chain employs TRBV4-2 and TRBJ1-6; 9 bases are a match to TRBD1. The CDR3 consists of 16 residues. Per the germline V gene, CDR1 is LGHNA and CDR2 is YNFKEQ. DNA for the CDR3: TGTGCCAGCACCCAAGGATACAGGGGGCAAAATTCACCCCTCCACTTT. It encodes CASTQGYRGQNSPLHF.

This clonotype was seen a handful of times. The V call is TRBV6-2 or TRBV6-3, the J call TRBJ2-5; the D gene is possibly TRBD2 (5 bases). This CDR3 region has 14 residues. Germline CDR1 is MNHEY and CDR2 is SVGEGT. V was pared by 4 bases and J by 7 bases, with 16 bases between. The CDR3 coding sequence is TGTGCCAGCAGTTCCGGTACTAGTTTAGCGACCCAGTACTTC. It specifies CASSSGTSLATQYF.

This clonotype was seen many times. The chain joins TRBV28 to TRBJ1-5, with TRBD1 matching 10 bases. The germline CDR1 and CDR2 sequences are MDHEN and SYDVKM. Trimming removed 3 bases from V and 7 bases from J; junction bases left unmatched: 9. The CDR3 spans 16 residues. The CDR3 loop reads CASSFRRQGARQPQHF. The CDR3, as DNA: TGTGCCAGCAGTTTTAGGAGACAGGGGGCGAGGCAGCCCCAGCATTTT.

At least ten counts were recorded for this clonotype. The chain carries TRBV12-3 or TRBV12-4 and TRBJ1-2; D gene uncertain. The CDR3 contains 18 residues. The V end was cut by 3 bases, the J end by 5 bases, with 25 bases between. CDR3 residues: CASSFSYGPPHNLYGYTF. DNA for the CDR3: TGTGCCAGCAGTTTTAGTTACGGCCCCCCCCACAACCTATATGGCTACACCTTC.

The genes are TRBV4-3 and TRBJ1-4; 9 nucleotides agree with TRBD1. There are 16 residues in the CDR3. V dropped 2 bases and J dropped 3; count of bases not matched to a gene: 4. Germline V gene data show CDR1 as LGHNA and CDR2 as YSLEER. CDR3 sequence reads: CASSQLGQGSNEKLFF. CDR3 in DNA: TGCGCCAGCAGCCAACTAGGACAGGGGTCTAATGAAAAACTGTTTTTT.

This clonotype was seen many times. The rearrangement uses TRBV12-3 or TRBV12-4 and TRBJ2-5; 10 nucleotides agree with TRBD1. The CDR3 consists of 16 residues. J gave up 3 bases and V 3 bases, and 7 bases lay outside the gene matches. The CDR3 region is CASSFQTGTGEETQYF. CDR3 sequence (DNA): TGTGCCAGCAGTTTTCAGACCGGGACAGGGGAAGAGACCCAGTACTTC.

The CDR3 here is CASSQDGAGSSFTEAFF. The CDR3 region has the DNA TGCGCCAGCAGCCAAGATGGGGCAGGGTCGTCCTTCACTGAAGCTTTCTTT. The rearrangement links TRBV4-3 to TRBJ1-1; D is possibly TRBD1 (5 bases). The germline V gene has CDR1 LGHNA and CDR2 YSLEER. The V end lost 0 bases, the J end lost 4 bases, and 18 bases lay between the germline ends. The length of the CDR3 is 17 residues.